One T cell receptor (beta chain) is described in this entry. It lacks a known antigen. No quality values exist for individual bases; no much larger clone is one base distant. The data were obtained in a study of T cell responses to AZD1222 COVID-19 vaccine (dated by TCRdb to the early 2020s). For the study in its entirety: TCR sequencing was performed for roughly 240 trial participants, of whom 200 to 210 were given two doses of AZD1222 and about 25 were given two doses of MenACWY control vaccine. Trial participants were enrolled by age into subgroups of 18-55, 56-69 and 70-plus years, and about 150, 27 and 61 TCR-sequenced participants, respectively, were included in these subgroups. The study at large found these results: In the small 56-69-year group, the increase in depth fell short of significance, most likely because of low power. Nearly half of unique spike-specific TCRs reportedly recognized epitopes outside regions mutated in the B.1.351 and B.1.1.7 variants. Spike-specific TCR breadth and depth rose significantly after two AZD1222 doses compared with day 0 and with MenACWY recipients. CD4 TCRs associated with the vaccine covered the entire spike protein, and the dominant responses were in regions 160-218 and 743-854. No day 14 peak-response samples were available, so repertoires were characterized only after the peak T cell response. Conclusions about previously exposed vaccinees are limited, since just a handful of AZD1222 recipients were seropositive for SARS-CoV-2 at baseline. Most participants were white British and females outnumbered males, and the authors suggested that clonal diversity may have been underestimated.

This specimen's time point label, per the study, means: about 28 days (+/-7) after the second vaccine dose. Because spike-specific TCR depth and breadth did not differ between the two schedules, AZD1222 recipients who got a second dose at roughly 4 weeks were pooled with those who got a second dose at roughly 12 weeks. Vaccinee samples were obtained from the UK trials COV001 and COV002, which included a single-blind randomized controlled phase 2/3 trial of AZD1222 (ChAdOx1 nCoV-19) in healthy adults. For TCRbeta chain sequencing, PBMC samples were collected from trial participants at day 0 and at day 28 after the second dose. From the cysteine up to the phenylalanine, the CDR3 has a length of 13 residues. The retained sequence is limited to the CDR3, 39 bases, with the frame set at the first base. Relative to germline, V is missing 7 bases and J is missing 3 bases, with 6 bases of the junction outside any gene match. From a lookup of the germline V gene, CDR1 and CDR2 are SQVTM and ANQGSEA.

The CDR3 regions of human TCRbeta chains were analyzed by immunosequencing. As for the authors' bioinformatics: Repertoire TCRs were matched against a reference library of SARS-CoV-2-specific TCRs generated with the MIRA antigen-specificity platform. Breadth was defined as the fraction of unique TCRs that were SARS-CoV-2-associated. Depth was defined as the fraction of total T cells that were SARS-CoV-2-associated. Using the MIRA data, each spike-specific TCR was assigned both to the spike region to which the TCR was reactive and to a CD4 or CD8 class. Log10-transformed breadth and depth values were compared by one-way ANOVA with Sidak's multiple comparisons tests. As stored in TCRdb, this immuneACCESS dataset retains in-frame rearrangements with V and J assigned. A fraction of the clones does not appear; measured against another copy, unresolved V genes explain less than half of the discrepancy, and the remainder lacks a known reason. Clonal size and the V and J genes are those of that table, whereas D and trimming came from the DNA. The sample table contains about 120,000 clones; only one count was recorded for 85% to 95% of them. Less than 6% of the sample belongs to the ten largest clones.

The receptor's source is an adult who received the AZD1222 COVID-19 vaccine. The sample was peripheral blood, taken 28 days after the second AZD1222 dose. The chain employs TRBV29-1 and TRBJ2-7; 10 bases in the middle match TRBD1. For the CDR3, the sequence is CSARQGAGYEQYF. The DNA reads TGCAGCGCACGACAGGGGGCGGGCTACGAGCAGTACTTC.